This TCR beta chain was identified during a study of T cell repertoires in cytomegalovirus infection. MiXCR was run by TCRdb on the reads, yielding one entry per CDR3 protein. The data hold some 220,000 distinct CDR3 sequences, with approximately 13% observed a single time. The sequencing input was PBMCs. The TCR originated in a human donor in good health (CMV status not recorded). Some clones in this sample may be carry-over from other donors' samples.

This CDR3 is CASSPLGHSGGEQYF. CDR3 bases: TGTGCCAGCAGCCCGCTAGGCCACTCAGGCGGCGAGCAGTACTTC. J is TRBJ2-7 and V is TRBV7-2; D is unresolved. There are 15 residues in the CDR3. Trimming removed 5 bases at V and 6 bases at J, with 20 bases between. The germline V gene encodes CDR1 SGHTA and CDR2 FQGNSA. The full variable domain, in which reference TRBV7-2 and TRBJ2-7 provide the parts outside the CDR3, is GAGVSQSPSNKVTEKGKDVELRCDPISGHTALYWYRQSLGQGLEFLIYFQGNSAPDKSGLPSDRFSAERTGGSVSTLTIQRTQQEDSAVYLCASSPLGHSGGEQYFGPGTRLTVT.